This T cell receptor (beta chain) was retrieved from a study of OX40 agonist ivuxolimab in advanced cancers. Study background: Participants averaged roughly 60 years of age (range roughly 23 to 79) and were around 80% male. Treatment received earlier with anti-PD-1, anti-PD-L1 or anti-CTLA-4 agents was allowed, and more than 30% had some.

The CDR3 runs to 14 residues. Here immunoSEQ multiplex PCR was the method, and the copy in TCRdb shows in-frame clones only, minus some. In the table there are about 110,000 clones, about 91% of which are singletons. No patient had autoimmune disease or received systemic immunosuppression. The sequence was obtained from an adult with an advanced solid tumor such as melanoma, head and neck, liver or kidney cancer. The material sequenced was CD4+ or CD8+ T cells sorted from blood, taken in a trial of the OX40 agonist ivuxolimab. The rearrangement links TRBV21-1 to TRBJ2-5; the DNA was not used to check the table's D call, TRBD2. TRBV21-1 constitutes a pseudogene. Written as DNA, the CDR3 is TGTGCCAGCAGATTATGGGGGGGGCAAGAGACCCAGTACTTC. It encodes CASRLWGGQETQYF.